This T cell receptor (beta chain) was captured in a study of T cell changes during pregnancy in multiple sclerosis. The CDR3 is 15 amino acids. The V and J ends lost 2 bases and 3 bases respectively, with 11 bases between them. Germline loops: CDR1 SGHRS, CDR2 YFSETQ. Repertoires were generated with immunoSEQ multiplex PCR, while TCRdb's copy carries only in-frame clones and drops some. The table shows more than 14,000 clones, with 65% to 90% occurring only once. The genes are TRBV5-1 and TRBJ1-4; D perhaps matches TRBD1 (5 bases). Source: CD8+ T cells from peripheral blood mononuclear cells, taken in the first trimester of pregnancy. The source is a female donor with multiple sclerosis, enrolled in a pregnancy study. The CDR3 coding sequence is TGCGCCAGCAGCTTAAACGGGGGGGCTAATGAAAAACTGTTTTTT. Residues: CASSLNGGANEKLFF. Variable domain in full (rest from reference TRBV5-1 and TRBJ1-4): KAGVTQTPRYLIKTRGQQVTLSCSPISGHRSVSWYQQTPGQGLQFLFEYFSETQRNKGNFPGRFSGRQFSNSRSEMNVSTLELGDSALYLCASSLNGGANEKLFFGSGTQLSVL.